This TCR beta chain was found in a study of cytomegalovirus exposure and HLA in healthy donors. The donors were part of the roughly 120-subject validation cohort, which stood apart from the 666-subject first cohort. Trimming removed 0 bases from V and 5 bases from J, with 13 bases in between. Germline loops: CDR1 LGHNA, CDR2 YNFKEQ. The CDR3 is 15 amino acids. Assay: immunoSEQ multiplex PCR; the TCRdb copy retains only in-frame clones and omits some. The sample includes under 65,000 clones, over 85% of them seen just once. As regards this clone: Its target is not known.

Study findings and constraints: The classifier was said to identify cytomegalovirus status with high specificity and sensitivity.

The chain carries TRBV4-2 and TRBJ1-2, with D tentatively TRBD1 (5 bases). This clonotype was sampled from a woman between 18 and 30 years old in good health and CMV-seropositive. Specimen: PBMCs. DNA of the CDR3: TGTGCCAGCAGCCAAGATTGGGGCATTGGGTATGGCTACACCTTC. It yields the protein CASSQDWGIGYGYTF.